This T cell receptor beta chain is drawn from a study of blood T cell repertoires in COVID-19. The data were produced by immunoSEQ multiplex PCR, yet TCRdb's version contains in-frame clones alone and is incomplete. The table includes about 200,000 clones, 85% to 90% detected once. V was clipped by 0 bases and J by 0 bases, with 6 bases between them. Germline CDR1 reads LNHNV; CDR2 reads YYDKDF (reference sequence). The CDR3 sequence is 15 residues long. Sequencing was performed on peripheral blood. The V and J genes are TRBV15 and TRBJ1-5; D is unclear. This receptor was identified in a human donor in a cohort sampled during active COVID-19. The CDR3 sequence: CATSRDAYSNQPQHF. CDR3 bases: TGTGCCACCAGCAGAGACGCGTATAGCAATCAGCCCCAGCATTTT.